The 5 T cell receptor beta chains given below trace back to one sample, sequenced in a study of cytomegalovirus exposure and HLA in healthy donors. PCR primers comprised 60 Vbeta and 13 Jbeta primers. Sequencing was performed with immunoSEQ multiplex PCR; in TCRdb, only in-frame clones are kept and a portion is missing. The sample records some 170,000 clones, 77% being singletons. Source material: PBMCs. All receptors derive from a woman aged 25 to 39 in good health and CMV-seronegative.

This clone was counted once. This chain links TRBV27 with TRBJ2-7; 7 positions match TRBD1. Germline values: CDR1 MNHEY, CDR2 SMNVEV (reference sequence). The CDR3 runs 15 residues. Germline trimming cut 4 bases from V and 0 bases from J; bases unmatched to any gene: 6. The CDR3 nucleotides are TGTGCCAGCAGTTGGACAGGCCCGAGCTCCTACGAGCAGTACTTC. Its protein product is CASSWTGPSSYEQYF.

The CDR3 reads CASSLISSEKLFF. CDR3 DNA sequence: TGTGCCAGCAGCTTAATAAGTAGTGAAAAACTGTTTTTT. This chain joins TRBV7-8 and TRBJ1-4; D call uncertain. V gave up 2 bases and J gave up 7 bases, with 8 bases separating them. The CDR3 has 13 amino acids. From germline, CDR1 is SGHVS and CDR2 FQNEAQ.

This clone was found a few times. The chain recombines TRBV6-5 with TRBJ1-4; D gene ambiguous. The CDR3 is 14 residues long. V was cut by 3 bases and J by 2 bases, with 7 bases left in between. The germline CDR1 and CDR2 sequences are MNHEY and SVGAGI. This CDR3 reads CASSYSQTNEKLFF. For the CDR3, the DNA is TGTGCCAGCAGTTATTCACAGACTAATGAAAAACTGTTTTTT.

This clone was seen once. Other DNA variants within this sample encode the same CDR3. The chain recombines TRBV27 with TRBJ2-5; 7 bases are a match to TRBD1. Looked up from germline, CDR1 is MNHEY and CDR2 is SMNVEV (reference sequence). V dropped 6 bases and J dropped 3; count of bases not matched to a gene: 13. The CDR3 length is 16 residues. CDR3 protein: CASRPPGQGEEETQYF. The CDR3 bases are TGTGCCAGCAGACCCCCCGGGCAGGGGGAAGAAGAGACCCAGTACTTC.

J is TRBJ1-2 and V is TRBV27, with D hard to call. Trimming pared 4 bases from V and 3 bases from J, leaving 15 bases between. The CDR3 length is 15 residues. CDR1 and CDR2 from the germline V gene are MNHEY and SMNVEV (reference sequence). The CDR3 nucleotides are TGTGCCAGCAGTTCCACCCGCGAGGGCGACTATGGCTACACCTTC. Its protein product is CASSSTREGDYGYTF.